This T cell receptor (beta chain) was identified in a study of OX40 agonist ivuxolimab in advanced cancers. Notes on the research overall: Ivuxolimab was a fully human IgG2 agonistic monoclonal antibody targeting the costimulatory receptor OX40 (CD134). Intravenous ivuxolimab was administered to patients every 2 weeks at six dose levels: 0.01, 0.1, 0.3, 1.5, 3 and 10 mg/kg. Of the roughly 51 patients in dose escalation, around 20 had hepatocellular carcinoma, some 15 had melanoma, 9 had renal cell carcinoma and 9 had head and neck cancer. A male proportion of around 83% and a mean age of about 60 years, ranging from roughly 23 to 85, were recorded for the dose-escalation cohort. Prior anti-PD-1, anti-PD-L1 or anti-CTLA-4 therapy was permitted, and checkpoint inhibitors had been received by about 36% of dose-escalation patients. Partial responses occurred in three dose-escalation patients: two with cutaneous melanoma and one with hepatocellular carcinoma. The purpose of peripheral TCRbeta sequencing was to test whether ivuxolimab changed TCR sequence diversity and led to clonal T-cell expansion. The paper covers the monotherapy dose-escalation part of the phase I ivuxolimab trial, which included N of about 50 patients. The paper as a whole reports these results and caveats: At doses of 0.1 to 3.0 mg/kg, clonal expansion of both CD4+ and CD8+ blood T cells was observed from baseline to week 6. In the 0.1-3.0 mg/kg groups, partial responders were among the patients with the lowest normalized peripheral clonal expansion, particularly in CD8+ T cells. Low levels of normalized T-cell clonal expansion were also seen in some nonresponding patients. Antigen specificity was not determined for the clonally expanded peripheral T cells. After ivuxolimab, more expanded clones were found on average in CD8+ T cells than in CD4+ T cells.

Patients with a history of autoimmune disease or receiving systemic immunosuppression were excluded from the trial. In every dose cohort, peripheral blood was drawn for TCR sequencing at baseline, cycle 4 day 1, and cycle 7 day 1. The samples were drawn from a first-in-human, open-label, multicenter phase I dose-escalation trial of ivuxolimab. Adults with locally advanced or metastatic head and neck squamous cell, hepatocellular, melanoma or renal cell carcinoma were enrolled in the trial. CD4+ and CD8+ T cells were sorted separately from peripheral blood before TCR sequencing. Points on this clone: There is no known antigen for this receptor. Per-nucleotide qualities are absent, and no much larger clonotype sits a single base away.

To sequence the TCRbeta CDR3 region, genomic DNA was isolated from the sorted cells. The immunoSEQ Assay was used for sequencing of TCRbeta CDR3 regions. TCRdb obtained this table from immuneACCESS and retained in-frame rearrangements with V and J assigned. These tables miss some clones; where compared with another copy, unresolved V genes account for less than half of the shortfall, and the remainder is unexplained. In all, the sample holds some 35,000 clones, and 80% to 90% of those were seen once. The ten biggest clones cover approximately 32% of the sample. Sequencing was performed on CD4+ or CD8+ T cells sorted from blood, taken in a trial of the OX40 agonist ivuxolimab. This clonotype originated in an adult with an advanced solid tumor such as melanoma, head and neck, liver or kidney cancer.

The DNA sequence is given as TGTGCCAGCAGAGAGACAGGGCGGGTAACGGCTGGCTACACCTTC. This codes for CASRETGRVTAGYTF. The rearrangement joined TRBV6-5 to TRBJ1-2, and TRBD1 matches 7 of the central bases. Via the germline V gene, CDR1 is MNHEY and CDR2 SVGAGI. Trimmed from V: 6 bases; trimmed from J: 7 bases; junction bases lacking a gene match: 14. Reading from cysteine to phenylalanine, the CDR3 counts 15 amino acids. Only CDR3 DNA is held: 45 bases, read in frame from base 1.